This TCR beta chain was sequenced during a study of blood T cell repertoires in COVID-19. Across the whole study: Acute and convalescent COVID-19 specimens originated in the United States, Italy and Spain. Nucleic acid was either cDNA or gDNA, and it came from T cells, B-cell-depleted T cells, or PBMCs.

The germline CDR1 and CDR2 sequences are ENHRY and SYGVKD. The ends lost 3 bases at V and 0 bases at J; junction bases unmatched: 10. The CDR3 totals 17 residues. Study processing details: Amplified reference gene primers provided the basis for estimating nucleated cell counts. Here immunoSEQ multiplex PCR was the method, and the copy in TCRdb shows in-frame clones only, minus some. D and trimming were read from the DNA, whereas the V and J calls and clone size are those reported in that table. The sample includes some 110,000 clones, roughly 88% seen only once; the top ten take 0.65% to 0.9%. This TCR came from a woman between 65 and 79 years old with acute or convalescent COVID-19. Sequenced: peripheral blood. The chain recombines TRBV10-3 with TRBJ1-2; TRBD1 matches 7 bases. The CDR3 protein is CAISERDRPTANYGYTF. CDR3 bases: TGTGCCATCAGTGAAAGGGACAGACCTACAGCTAACTATGGCTACACCTTC.